This T cell receptor (beta chain) was identified in a study of control samples from healthy donors and cancer patients. The V and J ends lost 7 bases and 2 bases respectively, with 11 bases between them. The CDR3 totals 12 residues. Germline V CDR1 and CDR2: SQVTM, ANQGSEA. Assay: immunoSEQ multiplex PCR; the TCRdb copy retains only in-frame clones and omits some. Counted here are 75,000 to 100,000 clones, over 85% occurring once; the ten biggest clones make up around 3%. This sequence originates from a human donor in good health. The donor label of this sample is uncertain. The rearrangement uses TRBV29-1 and TRBJ1-2; tentatively, D is TRBD1 (5 bases). The specimen was blood. CDR3 in DNA: TGCAGCGCCAAGCGACAGAACTATGGCTACACCTTC. Its protein product is CSAKRQNYGYTF.